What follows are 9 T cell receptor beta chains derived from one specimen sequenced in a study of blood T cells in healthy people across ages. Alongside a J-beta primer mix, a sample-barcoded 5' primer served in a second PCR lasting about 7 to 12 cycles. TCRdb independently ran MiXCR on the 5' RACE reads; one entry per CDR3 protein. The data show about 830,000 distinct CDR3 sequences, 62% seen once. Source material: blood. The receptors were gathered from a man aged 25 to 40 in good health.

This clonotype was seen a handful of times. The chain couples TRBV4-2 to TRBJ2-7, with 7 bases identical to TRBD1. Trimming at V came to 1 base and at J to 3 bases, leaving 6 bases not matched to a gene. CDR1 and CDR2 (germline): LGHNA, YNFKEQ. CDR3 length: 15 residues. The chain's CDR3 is CASSQVGTDLYEQYF. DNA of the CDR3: TGTGCCAGCAGCCAAGTCGGGACAGACCTCTACGAGCAGTACTTC.

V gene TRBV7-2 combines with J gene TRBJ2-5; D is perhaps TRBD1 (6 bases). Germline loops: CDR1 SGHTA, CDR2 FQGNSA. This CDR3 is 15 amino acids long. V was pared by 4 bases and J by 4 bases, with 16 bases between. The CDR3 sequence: CASSSRDIPPETQYF. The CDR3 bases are TGTGCCAGCAGCTCCCGGGACATACCCCCAGAGACCCAGTACTTC.

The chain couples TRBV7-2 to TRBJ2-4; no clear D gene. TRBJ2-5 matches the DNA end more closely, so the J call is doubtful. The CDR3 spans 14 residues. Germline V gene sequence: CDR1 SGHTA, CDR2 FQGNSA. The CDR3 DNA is TGTGCCAGCAGCTTAGTACAGATCCAAGAGACCCAGTACTTC. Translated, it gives CASSLVQIQETQYF.

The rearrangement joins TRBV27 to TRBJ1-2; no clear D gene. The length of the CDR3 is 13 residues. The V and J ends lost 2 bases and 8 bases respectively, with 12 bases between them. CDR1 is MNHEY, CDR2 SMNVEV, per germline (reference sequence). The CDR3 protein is CASSLGVIGGYTF. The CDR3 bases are TGTGCCAGCAGTTTAGGTGTCATCGGAGGCTACACCTTC.

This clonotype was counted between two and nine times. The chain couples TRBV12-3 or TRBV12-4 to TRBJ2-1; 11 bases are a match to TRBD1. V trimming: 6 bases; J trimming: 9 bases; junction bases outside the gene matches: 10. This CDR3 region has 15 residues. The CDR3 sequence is CASRARDRGWGEQFF. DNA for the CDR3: TGTGCCAGCAGGGCCCGGGACAGGGGGTGGGGTGAGCAGTTCTTC.

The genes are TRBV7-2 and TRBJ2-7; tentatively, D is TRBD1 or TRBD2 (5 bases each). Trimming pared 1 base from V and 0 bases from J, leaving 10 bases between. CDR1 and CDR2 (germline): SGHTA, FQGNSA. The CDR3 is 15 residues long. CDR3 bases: TGTGCCAGCAGCTTAGGGGGGACCCACTCCTACGAGCAGTACTTC. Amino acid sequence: CASSLGGTHSYEQYF.

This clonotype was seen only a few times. The CDR3 sequence is CASSVYSSSYNEQYF. Here the CDR3 DNA reads TGTGCCAGCAGCGTATACAGCAGCTCCTACAATGAGCAGTACTTC. This chain links TRBV9 with TRBJ2-1; D is uncertain. The DNA end favors TRBJ2-7, so the J call may be wrong. This CDR3 spans 15 amino acids. Germline CDR1 reads SGDLS; CDR2 reads YYNGEE.

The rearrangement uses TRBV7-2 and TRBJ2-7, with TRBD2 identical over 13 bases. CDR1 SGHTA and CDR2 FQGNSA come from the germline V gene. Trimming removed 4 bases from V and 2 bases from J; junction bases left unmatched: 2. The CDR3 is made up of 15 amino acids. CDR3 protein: CASSSGLAGAYEQYF. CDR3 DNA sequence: TGTGCCAGCAGCTCTGGACTAGCGGGGGCCTACGAGCAGTACTTC.

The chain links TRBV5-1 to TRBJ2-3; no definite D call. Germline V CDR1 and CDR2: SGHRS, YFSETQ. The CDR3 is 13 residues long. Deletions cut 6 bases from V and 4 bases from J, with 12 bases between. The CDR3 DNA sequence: TGCGCCAGCACCCTCCTTCCCTCAGATACGCAGTATTTT. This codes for CASTLLPSDTQYF.